Listed here are 22 T cell receptor beta chains from one sample, sequenced in a study of blood T cell repertoires in COVID-19. Using immunoSEQ multiplex PCR, the repertoire was profiled, and TCRdb retains in-frame clones only, with some absent. The sample comprises around 180,000 clones, around 85% of which are singletons, and approximately 6.9% rests with the top ten. The sequencing sample was made of peripheral blood. The source of these receptors is a man older than 75 with COVID-19, enrolled during active disease.

This rearrangement joins TRBV7-9 to TRBJ2-1, with D perhaps TRBD2 (6 bases). V was cut by 5 bases and J by 0 bases, with 20 bases left in between. The CDR3 runs to 18 residues. Germline assignment: CDR1 SEHNR and CDR2 FQNEAQ (reference sequence). CDR3 protein: CASSLSGSGPSSYNEQFF. In DNA form, the CDR3 reads TGTGCCAGCAGCCTGAGTGGGAGCGGGCCGAGCTCCTACAATGAGCAGTTCTTC. Based on the CDR3 plus reference TRBV7-9 and TRBJ2-1, the full variable domain is DTGVSQNPRHKITKRGQNVTFRCDPISEHNRLYWYRQTLGQGPEFLTYFQNEAQLEKSRLLSDRFSAERPKGSFSTLEIQRTEQGDSAMYLCASSLSGSGPSSYNEQFFGPGTRLTVL.

V usage is TRBV5-1 and J usage is TRBJ2-1; 8 nucleotides line up with TRBD2. Unmatched junction bases numbered 8, after V lost 3 bases and J lost 6 bases. CDR3 size: 15 residues. Per germline, CDR1 SGHRS and CDR2 YFSETQ. CDR3: CASSSLPGGPNEQFF. DNA for the CDR3: TGCGCCAGCAGCTCCCTCCCGGGGGGGCCCAATGAGCAGTTCTTC.

The chain employs TRBV28 and TRBJ1-5; D unclear. Per germline, CDR1 MDHEN and CDR2 SYDVKM. V was cut by 7 bases and J by 0 bases, with 16 bases left in between. The CDR3 runs to 16 residues. DNA of the CDR3: TGTGCCAGCAAGCGGGATTTTTGGTATAGCAATCAGCCCCAGCATTTT. Translation: CASKRDFWYSNQPQHF.

The chain has TRBV12-5 and TRBJ2-1; TRBD1 matches at 11 bases. V lost 1 base and J lost 5; bases outside the gene matches: 4. In germline, CDR1 is LGHNT, CDR2 FRNRAP. The CDR3 runs 16 residues. In DNA, the CDR3 is TGTGCTAGTGGTTTGGCCCCGGGACAGGGGGACAATGAGCAGTTCTTC. It specifies CASGLAPGQGDNEQFF.

This chain joins TRBV20-1 and TRBJ2-5; 7 bases fit TRBD2. Unmatched junction bases numbered 3, after V lost 6 bases and J lost 5 bases. The V gene's germline CDR1 is DFQATT and CDR2 SNEGSKA (reference sequence). CDR3 length: 11 amino acids. CDR3 bases: TGCAGTGCCCAAGCGGGGGAGACCCAGTACTTC. Translation gives CSAQAGETQYF.

The rearrangement joins TRBV29-1 to TRBJ2-7, with D unresolved. The CDR3 contains 12 residues. V was shortened by 1 base and J by 0 bases, with 4 bases between the two germline ends. Germline V gene sequence: CDR1 SQVTM, CDR2 ANQGSEA. The CDR3 sequence: CSVEGSSYEQYF. CDR3 DNA sequence: TGCAGCGTTGAAGGGAGCTCCTACGAGCAGTACTTC.

The chain joins TRBV7-8 to TRBJ2-5; 8 bases map to TRBD1. The CDR3 contains 14 residues. Trimming removed 8 bases from V and 7 bases from J; junction bases left unmatched: 12. Germline V gives CDR1 SGHVS, CDR2 FQNEAQ. The CDR3 region is CASAWAGQVGTQYF. CDR3 bases: TGTGCCAGCGCCTGGGCGGGACAGGTTGGGACCCAGTACTTC. Supplemented by reference TRBV7-8 and TRBJ2-5, the full variable domain reads GAGVSQSPRYKVAKRGQDVALRCDPISGHVSLFWYQQALGQGPEFLTYFQNEAQLDKSGLPSDRFFAERPEGSVSTLKIQRTQQEDSAVYLCASAWAGQVGTQYFGPGTRLLVL.

This sequence joins TRBV9 and TRBJ1-4; D may be TRBD1 (6 bases). The ends were cut back, 2 bases at V and 4 bases at J, with 12 bases in the middle. This CDR3 spans 15 amino acids. CDR1 SGDLS and CDR2 YYNGEE come from the germline V gene. DNA for the CDR3: TGTGCCAGCAGCGTTACAGGGCAGCTTAATGAAAAACTGTTTTTT. Encoded protein: CASSVTGQLNEKLFF.

This clone was picked up one time. The CDR3 DNA is TGTGCCAGCAGTGAGCAGGGACTATCCCAAGAGACCCAGTACTTC. Translating gives CASSEQGLSQETQYF. This chain links TRBV2 with TRBJ2-5, with 7 bases matching TRBD2. J was trimmed by 1 base and V by 3 bases; bases with no gene match: 5. The CDR3 is 15 residues long. Germline V gives CDR1 SNHLY, CDR2 FYNNEI. The variable domain in full, completed from reference TRBV2 and TRBJ2-5, reads EPEVTQTPSHQVTQMGQEVILRCVPISNHLYFYWYRQILGQKVEFLVSFYNNEISEKSEIFDDQFSVERPDGSNFTLKIRSTKLEDSAMYFCASSEQGLSQETQYFGPGTRLLVL.

The rearrangement links TRBV5-1 to TRBJ1-1; a weak D match, TRBD1 (5 bases). Per the germline V gene, CDR1 is SGHRS and CDR2 is YFSETQ. Trimming stripped 0 bases from V and 0 bases from J, with 6 bases between. This CDR3 contains 14 residues. This chain's CDR3 is CASSLGGLNTEAFF. The CDR3 DNA sequence: TGCGCCAGCAGCTTGGGGGGCCTGAACACTGAAGCTTTCTTT.

The chain couples TRBV5-5 to TRBJ2-3; 8 bases line up with TRBD1. CDR1 SGHKS and CDR2 YYEKEE come from the germline V gene (reference sequence). Germline trimming cut 0 bases from V and 4 bases from J; bases unmatched to any gene: 10. The CDR3 is 17 amino acids. CDR3 coding DNA: TGTGCCAGCAGCTTGGTCGGCAGGGGGCGAAGTGCAGATACGCAGTATTTT. It codes for CASSLVGRGRSADTQYF.

This clone was seen a handful of times. Compared with germline, one end of the junction differs, possibly owing to a read error. V is TRBV12-3 or TRBV12-4 and J is TRBJ1-2; D call uncertain. This CDR3 contains 11 residues. The CDR3 nucleotides are TGTGCCAGCAGTTTAAGTCGCGGCGTCCGCTTC. Translated, it gives CASSLSRGVRF.

A remark on this clone: Other DNA sequences in this specimen translate into the identical CDR3. The chain has TRBV2 and TRBJ2-1, with TRBD2 matching over 9 bases. V shed 8 bases, J shed 7 bases, and the junction held 12 bases outside the gene matches. The length of the CDR3 is 15 residues. Germline V gene lookup returns CDR1 SNHLY and CDR2 FYNNEI. This CDR3 reads CASRGGGAGFNEQFF. The CDR3 bases are TGTGCCAGCCGGGGCGGGGGGGCCGGCTTTAATGAGCAGTTCTTC.

This sequence joins TRBV15 and TRBJ2-2; 8 nucleotides agree with TRBD2. Trimming took 3 bases from V and 0 from J; bases not matched to a gene: 6. This CDR3 has 17 amino acids. Germline lookup yields CDR1 LNHNV and CDR2 YYDKDF (reference sequence). In DNA, the CDR3 is TGTGCCACCAGCAGGACGGGGGGGGCCACGAACACCGGGGAGCTGTTTTTT. This codes for CATSRTGGATNTGELFF.

This clone turned up a few times. The gene calls are TRBV7-8 and TRBJ2-6; TRBD1 might be the D (5 bases). V was shortened by 4 bases and J by 3 bases, with 25 bases between the two germline ends. Germline CDR1 reads SGHVS; CDR2 reads FQNEAQ. The CDR3 is made up of 20 amino acids. The CDR3 spells CASSSPPGQGEFHGANVLTF. CDR3 DNA: TGTGCCAGCAGCTCTCCCCCGGGCCAGGGTGAATTTCATGGGGCCAACGTCCTGACTTTC.

The CDR3, as DNA: TGTGCCATCAAAACAGGGTCCGGCTCCTACGAGCAGTACTTC. Amino acid sequence: CAIKTGSGSYEQYF. The V and J genes are TRBV10-3 and TRBJ2-7, with D possibly being TRBD1 (6 bases). The CDR3 contains 14 residues. Germline CDR1 reads ENHRY; CDR2 reads SYGVKD. V lost 7 bases and J lost 0, with 13 bases in between.

This clone was observed a single time. The chain uses TRBV6-5 and TRBJ1-2; TRBD1 agrees at 8 bases. The junction had 7 bases not matched to a gene; V was cut back by 0 bases and J by 4 bases. This CDR3 contains 16 residues. CDR1 is MNHEY and CDR2 is SVGAGI in the germline V gene. CDR3 sequence: CASSYSPQGGSYGYTF. In nucleotides, the CDR3 is TGTGCCAGCAGTTACTCCCCACAGGGGGGGAGCTATGGCTACACCTTC.

The genes are TRBV20-1 and TRBJ2-5; D is perhaps TRBD2 (5 bases). This CDR3 region has 11 residues. V lost 7 bases and J lost 3, with 9 bases in between. Germline CDR1 is DFQATT and CDR2 is SNEGSKA (reference sequence). The CDR3 loop is CSGSGEETQYF. DNA for the CDR3: TGCAGTGGATCCGGGGAAGAGACCCAGTACTTC.

This rearrangement joins TRBV19 to TRBJ1-5, with TRBD1 matching 8 bases. J lost 5 bases, V lost 11 bases, and 5 bases had no gene match. From germline, CDR1 is LNHDA and CDR2 SQIVND (reference sequence). This CDR3 region has 12 residues. In nucleotides, the CDR3 is TGTGCCGGCAAGACAGGGGATCAGCCCCAGCATTTT. This encodes CAGKTGDQPQHF.

The chain couples TRBV5-5 to TRBJ1-4, with D unclear. In germline, CDR1 is SGHKS, CDR2 YYEKEE (reference sequence). Trimming removed 0 bases from V and 6 bases from J, with 15 bases in between. The CDR3 covers 16 residues. The CDR3 DNA reads TGTGCCAGCAGCTTGGGGTTCGGGTATAAAGATGAAAAACTGTTTTTT. Protein product: CASSLGFGYKDEKLFF.

The rearrangement joins TRBV12-5 to TRBJ1-3; the match to TRBD1 covers 12 bases. Germline lookup yields CDR1 LGHNT and CDR2 FRNRAP. The CDR3 consists of 20 residues. V lost 0 bases and J lost 4; bases outside the gene matches: 13. The chain's CDR3 is CASGLVLGTGGQRTGNTIYF. The CDR3 coding sequence is TGTGCTAGTGGTTTGGTCCTTGGGACAGGGGGCCAGAGGACAGGAAACACCATATATTTT.

This clone was seen a single time. This rearrangement joins TRBV24-1 to TRBJ1-4, with 9 bases that match TRBD1. This CDR3 comprises 15 residues. The trim removed 4 bases at V and 8 bases at J, leaving 7 bases unmatched. The germline V gene has CDR1 KGHDR and CDR2 SFDVKD. The CDR3 reads CATSDHGTGYEKLFF. The CDR3 DNA reads TGTGCCACCAGTGACCACGGGACAGGGTACGAAAAACTGTTTTTT.